A single sample gave rise to the 2 T cell receptor beta chains below, sequenced in a study of control samples from healthy donors and cancer patients. Data came from immunoSEQ multiplex PCR; TCRdb stores just in-frame clones and leaves some out. The table shows around 70,000 clones, with more than 70% occurring only once. Sequencing used PBMCs. These receptors all come from a woman aged 50 to 60 with head and neck cancer.

This clone was recorded only once. J is TRBJ2-7 and V is TRBV19; perhaps TRBD1 as D (6 bases). This CDR3 is 16 amino acids long. Germline V gene lookup returns CDR1 LNHDA and CDR2 SQIVND (reference sequence). Trimming shortened V by 6 bases and J by 1 base, and 19 bases separated the two germline ends. The CDR3 bases are TGTGCCAGTAGCACGGCCGGGACACCTTCATCCTACGAGCAGTACTTC. It is translated as CASSTAGTPSSYEQYF.

The chain couples TRBV3-1 (or the pseudogene TRBV3-2) to TRBJ2-1, with TRBD2 matching 13 bases. Per the germline V gene, CDR1 is LGHDT and CDR2 is YNNKEL (reference sequence). The CDR3 runs to 18 residues. Unmatched junction bases numbered 8, after V lost 6 bases and J lost 0 bases. The CDR3 is CASSRLAGGSSSYNEQFF. For the CDR3, the DNA is TGTGCCAGCAGTAGACTAGCGGGGGGTTCCAGCTCCTACAATGAGCAGTTCTTC.